This T cell receptor (beta chain) comes out of a study of cytomegalovirus exposure and HLA in healthy donors. This PCR relied on a set of 60 Vbeta primers and 13 Jbeta primers. The data were produced by immunoSEQ multiplex PCR, yet TCRdb's version contains in-frame clones alone and is incomplete. The table lists 200,000 or so clones. The germline V and J ends were trimmed by 4 bases and 5 bases, with 12 bases remaining between them. This CDR3 contains 14 residues. The germline V gene encodes CDR1 SGHAT and CDR2 FQNNGV. The sequencing input was PBMCs. V usage is TRBV11-2 and J usage is TRBJ2-1; D not certain. This TCR was sampled from a girl under 10 years old in good health and CMV-seropositive. CDR3 loop: CASSSHQRDNEQFF. CDR3 nucleotide sequence: TGTGCCAGCAGCTCCCACCAACGGGACAATGAGCAGTTCTTC.